The present TCR beta chain was sequenced within a study of cytomegalovirus exposure and HLA in healthy donors. With 60 Vbeta and 13 Jbeta primers, the PCR was carried out. TCRdb's copy holds only in-frame clones and misses some; the assay was immunoSEQ multiplex PCR. Of roughly 200,000 clones listed, roughly 9.4% were seen once; the top ten hold over 1%. General study points: Associated with cytomegalovirus, according to the listing, were 164 TCR beta chains.

Germline CDR1 and CDR2: ENHRY and SYGVKD. The CDR3 runs 13 residues. Unmatched junction bases numbered 3, after V lost 4 bases and J lost 5 bases. This clone turned up a few times. Its antigen is undetermined. The sequence derives from a woman in her twenties or thirties in good health and CMV-seropositive. The chain carries TRBV10-3 and TRBJ2-5; 8 nucleotides line up with TRBD1. Specimen: PBMCs. CDR3 coding DNA: TGTGCCATCAGTGGACAGGGGATTGAGACCCAGTACTTC. Translation: CAISGQGIETQYF.